These T cell receptor beta chains were read from a single sample in a study of blood T cell repertoires in COVID-19. Profiling relied on immunoSEQ multiplex PCR, and the TCRdb table lists in-frame clones only, not all of them. Altogether about 81,000 clones are present, 89% being singletons, with the ten largest covering more than 10%. Sequencing was done on a sample of peripheral blood. The receptors derive from a man between 65 and 85 years old with active or convalescent COVID-19. CDR3s include the opening cysteine and the closing phenylalanine or tryptophan. D genes are given only for firm matches. Expanded clones are given a class, and other clones once, few, many or no size at all.

j_call	clone_size	d_call	cdr3_length	v_call	cdr3_nt	cdr3_aa
TRBJ2-1	NA	NA	12	TRBV14	TGTGCCAGCAGCCAAGTTACAAACGTCCCGTTCTTC	CASSQVTNVPFF
TRBJ1-1	NA	NA	13	TRBV12-3/TRBV12-4	TGTGCCAGCAGACCCGCTCCGGTCGCTGAAGCTTTCTTT	CASRPAPVAEAFF
TRBJ1-2	NA	TRBD1	15	TRBV6-2/TRBV6-3	TGTGCCAGCAGTTCACGGGACAGGGGGAAGTATGGCTACACCTTC	CASSSRDRGKYGYTF
TRBJ2-7	NA	TRBD2	16	TRBV7-2	TGTGCCAGCAGCTTAGATACTAGCGGGGCCTCCTACGAGCAGTACTTC	CASSLDTSGASYEQYF
TRBJ2-7	NA	TRBD1	15	TRBV5-4	TGTGCCAGCAGGCAGCCGGGACAGGGTATCAACGAGCAGTACTTC	CASRQPGQGINEQYF
TRBJ2-5	NA	TRBD2	15	TRBV5-4	TGTGCCAGCAGCACAAAAACTAGCGGGGGAGAGACCCAGTACTTC	CASSTKTSGGETQYF
TRBJ1-1	NA	NA	15	TRBV7-2	TGTGCCAGCAGCTTAGTTTGGGCTCCTGTACCTGAAGCTTTCTTT	CASSLVWAPVPEAFF
TRBJ2-5	once	NA	14	TRBV28	TGTGCCAGCGAGGCCATGGAAGGGAGAGAGACCCAGTACTTC	CASEAMEGRETQYF
TRBJ2-7	NA	NA	15	TRBV11-3	TGTGCCAGCAGCGCTGTGGGCAGGGCCTGCCACGAGCAGTACTTC	CASSAVGRACHEQYF
TRBJ1-4	NA	TRBD1	14	TRBV6-1	TGTGCCAGCAGTGAACAGGGGGCTAATGAAAAACTGTTTTTT	CASSEQGANEKLFF
TRBJ1-1	NA	NA	17	TRBV4-2	TGTGCCAGCAGCCAAGAACGAACAACACAGAGACACACTGAAGCTTTCTTT	CASSQERTTQRHTEAFF
TRBJ2-2	NA	TRBD1	18	TRBV7-9	TGTGCCAGCAGCTTATCCGGGGGACAGGGGAGAAAAACCGGGGAGCTGTTTTTT	CASSLSGGQGRKTGELFF
TRBJ2-3	NA	TRBD1	16	TRBV5-6	TGTGCCAGCAGCTTTTACGGGACAGGGTCGCGAGATACGCAGTATTTT	CASSFYGTGSRDTQYF
TRBJ2-5	once	TRBD1	16	TRBV13	TGTGCCAGCAGCTTAAGATCGGCAGGGGGTCGGGAGACCCAGTACTTC	CASSLRSAGGRETQYF
TRBJ2-7	NA	TRBD2	14	TRBV5-4	TGTGCCAGCAGCTGGGGGGGGTTACCCTACGAGCAGTACTTC	CASSWGGLPYEQYF
TRBJ1-1	NA	TRBD1	15	TRBV10-3	TGTGCCATCAGTGAGGGGCAGGGGGCCCACACTGAAGCTTTCTTT	CAISEGQGAHTEAFF
TRBJ2-7	NA	TRBD2	16	TRBV5-1	TGCGCCAGCAGCTTGGGTCCCGGGACTACAACTTACGAGCAGTACTTC	CASSLGPGTTTYEQYF
TRBJ2-3	NA	NA	18	TRBV11-2	TGTGCCAGCAGCTTACCCGTGGACACCGATCCTAGCACAGATACGCAGTATTTT	CASSLPVDTDPSTDTQYF
TRBJ2-5	NA	NA	13	TRBV11-1	TGTGCCAGCAGCTTAGAGACAGCAGGGACCCAGTACTTC	CASSLETAGTQYF
TRBJ1-4	NA	NA	14	TRBV6-5	TGTGCCAGCAGGCAGGGTAGGGGTGGTGAAAAACTGTTTTTT	CASRQGRGGEKLFF
TRBJ1-1	NA	TRBD1	15	TRBV10-1	TGCGCCAGCAGGGGGGACAGCCTAGGGGACACTGAAGCTTTCTTT	CASRGDSLGDTEAFF
TRBJ2-3	NA	NA	13	TRBV6-5	TGTGCCAGCAGTTTAGTTGTATCCGGTACGCAGTATTTT	CASSLVVSGTQYF
TRBJ1-2	NA	TRBD1	14	TRBV27	TGTGCCAGCAGTTTCGGGACAGAGAACTATGGCTACACCTTC	CASSFGTENYGYTF
TRBJ2-2	NA	NA	13	TRBV12-3/TRBV12-4	TGTGCCAGCAGCTACGCGAACACCGGGGAGCTGTTTTTT	CASSYANTGELFF
TRBJ2-1	NA	NA	12	TRBV2	TGTGCCAGCAGTACCCTCCGGGATGAGCAGTTCTTC	CASSTLRDEQFF
TRBJ2-1	once	NA	15	TRBV2	TGTGCCAGCAGCCGCGACAGGAGCTCCTACAATGAGCAGTTCTTC	CASSRDRSSYNEQFF
TRBJ1-1	NA	TRBD1	15	TRBV19	TGTGCCAGGGGTGTGGACAGGGGGGTTTACACTGAAGCTTTCTTT	CARGVDRGVYTEAFF
TRBJ1-4	NA	NA	16	TRBV21-1	TGTGCCAGCAGCAAAGTAGATGGGCAGCTCGGAGAAAAACTGTTTTTT	CASSKVDGQLGEKLFF
TRBJ1-1	NA	NA	14	TRBV4-3	TGCGCCAGCAGCCAAGGGGGCCGAGGAACTGAAGCTTTCTTT	CASSQGGRGTEAFF
TRBJ1-4	NA	NA	13	TRBV5-6	TGTGCCAGCAGCTTGGCGGGTATGGAAAAACTGTTTTTT	CASSLAGMEKLFF
TRBJ1-4	NA	NA	16	TRBV7-9	TGTGCCAGCAGCTTTGGACAGTCATCAACTAATGAAAAACTGTTTTTT	CASSFGQSSTNEKLFF
TRBJ2-3	NA	TRBD1	15	TRBV7-3	TGTGCCAGCGGGCCGGGACAGGGGGCTGGAGATACGCAGTATTTT	CASGPGQGAGDTQYF
TRBJ1-4	NA	NA	14	TRBV5-8	TGTGCCAGCAGCTTGCAAGGGGTTGGGGAAAAACTGTTTTTT	CASSLQGVGEKLFF
TRBJ1-2	NA	NA	13	TRBV12-3/TRBV12-4	TGTGCCAGCAGTCGCCAAACCTGGGCGGGCTACACCTTC	CASSRQTWAGYTF
TRBJ2-2	NA	TRBD1	18	TRBV4-3	TGCGCCAGCAGCCAAGGCGGGACAGGGAGCCCTAACACCGGGGAGCTGTTTTTT	CASSQGGTGSPNTGELFF
TRBJ1-5	NA	NA	13	TRBV30	TGTGCCTGGAGTGTACGGGAGAATCAGCCCCAGCATTTT	CAWSVRENQPQHF
TRBJ1-3	few	TRBD1	18	TRBV28	TGTGCCAGCAGTTTAGTCAGGGGGTTGAGGCAGGTTGGAAACACCATATATTTT	CASSLVRGLRQVGNTIYF
TRBJ1-2	NA	NA	13	TRBV7-6	TGTGCCAGCAGCTACGGAGCTAACTATGGCTACACCTTC	CASSYGANYGYTF
TRBJ1-4	NA	NA	15	TRBV5-4	TGTGCCAGCAGCCCCGGGGGGGGTCTTAATGAAAAACTGTTTTTT	CASSPGGGLNEKLFF
TRBJ1-1	NA	TRBD1	17	TRBV9	TGTGCCAGCAGCGTAGGAGTTGGGGACAGGGGGCCAACTGAAGCTTTCTTT	CASSVGVGDRGPTEAFF
TRBJ1-1	NA	TRBD1	14	TRBV5-1	TGCGCCAGCACCACCGGGGACAGGAACACTGAAGCTTTCTTT	CASTTGDRNTEAFF
TRBJ1-6	NA	NA	16	TRBV11-2	TGTGCCAGCAGCTTAAACAGGGTTAAGTATAATTCACCCCTCCACTTT	CASSLNRVKYNSPLHF
TRBJ2-1	NA	TRBD2	18	TRBV27	TGTGCCAGCAGTTCCCTCTTGGGTCAGCGGGGGGGGTTCAATGAGCAGTTCTTC	CASSSLLGQRGGFNEQFF
TRBJ2-5	NA	TRBD2	15	TRBV9	TGTGCCAGCAGCGTAGCTAGCGGGGCGTGGGACGACCAGTACTTC	CASSVASGAWDDQYF
TRBJ1-6	NA	NA	16	TRBV9	TGTGCCAGCAGCCTCGGCAGGGGAAACCCCAATTCACCCCTCCACTTT	CASSLGRGNPNSPLHF
TRBJ2-1	NA	TRBD2	16	TRBV5-1	TGCGCCAGCAGCTTGGCTGGGACTAGCGAATACAATGAGCAGTTCTTC	CASSLAGTSEYNEQFF
TRBJ1-5	NA	NA	13	TRBV2	TGTGCCAGCAGTATAACAGGGAATCAGCCCCAGCATTTT	CASSITGNQPQHF
TRBJ2-1	NA	NA	16	TRBV3-1/TRBV3-2	TGTGCCAGCAGCCATCGGTTGAGGACAGACTACAATGAGCAGTTCTTC	CASSHRLRTDYNEQFF
TRBJ2-2	NA	NA	12	TRBV3-1/TRBV3-2	TGTGCCAGCAGCCCCAGGGCCGGGGAGCTGTTTTTT	CASSPRAGELFF
TRBJ2-1	NA	TRBD1	14	TRBV19	TGTGCCAGTACACGGGACAGGTGGTCGGGTGAGCAGTTCTTC	CASTRDRWSGEQFF
TRBJ2-1	NA	TRBD2	16	TRBV5-4	TGTGCCAGCAGCTTGGGGCTAGCGGGGATCCTAAATGAGCAGTTCTTC	CASSLGLAGILNEQFF
TRBJ1-2	once	NA	14	TRBV7-2	TGTGCCAGCAGCTTCAGTACCTCTAACTATGGCTACACCTTC	CASSFSTSNYGYTF
TRBJ2-4	NA	NA	12	TRBV5-8	TGTGCCAGCAGCTTCGGCAAAAACATTCAGTACTTC	CASSFGKNIQYF
TRBJ1-5	NA	TRBD1	15	TRBV6-5	TGTGCCAGCAGCCCCAGGACAGGGTTCGGTCAGCCCCAGCATTTT	CASSPRTGFGQPQHF
TRBJ1-1	NA	TRBD1	14	TRBV3-1/TRBV3-2	TGTGCCAGCAGCCGAGGGACAGTGAACACTGAAGCTTTCTTT	CASSRGTVNTEAFF
TRBJ2-3	NA	TRBD2	16	TRBV5-5	TGTGCCAGCAGCCGGGAAGCGGGGGGCCTGTTAGATACGCAGTATTTT	CASSREAGGLLDTQYF
TRBJ2-5	NA	NA	14	TRBV5-1	TGCGCCAGCAGCGGCGGGACAGCACAAGAGACCCAGTACTTC	CASSGGTAQETQYF
TRBJ1-4	NA	NA	16	TRBV19	TGTGCCAGTAGCGTATACCGGACAGATGGAAATGAAAAACTGTTTTTT	CASSVYRTDGNEKLFF
TRBJ2-1	NA	TRBD1	15	TRBV19	TGTGCCAGTAGTATTCTACAGGGGCTCGCCAATGAGCAGTTCTTC	CASSILQGLANEQFF
TRBJ2-1	NA	NA	13	TRBV12-3/TRBV12-4	TGTGCCAGCAGTTTTGGGCGATACAATGAGCAGTTCTTC	CASSFGRYNEQFF